This entry features one T cell receptor beta chain sequence. Trimming left V 9 bases short and J 9 bases short, with 35 bases between. The CDR3 contains 18 residues. Looked up from germline, CDR1 is MDHEN and CDR2 is SYDVKM. The record originates from a study of T cell responses to AZD1222 COVID-19 vaccine. The method was immunoSEQ multiplex PCR; TCRdb's version includes in-frame clones alone and lacks a portion of them. The repertoire includes about 84,000 clones, 70% to 90% of them detected once, and 8.5% to 12% sits in the top ten. The chain employs TRBV28 and TRBJ2-5; TRBD1 is a possible D gene (7 bases). Material: peripheral blood, obtained 28 days after the second AZD1222 dose. The receptor's source is an adult who received the AZD1222 COVID-19 vaccine. The CDR3 DNA follows: TGTGCCAGTTTTGGGACTTACTATGACAGGGACACCGACGGGTCCCAGTACTTC. Its protein is CASFGTYYDRDTDGSQYF.